This is a list of T cell receptor beta chains from one sample in a study of graft-versus-host responses after intestinal transplantation. TCRdb's table, derived via immunoSEQ multiplex PCR, lists solely in-frame clones and lacks some. This sample has almost 40,000 clones, with about 95% found just once. No antigens are known for them. The sample in question was unstimulated CD8+ T cells sorted from spleen or lymph node cells, obtained before transplant. Receptors were obtained from a human donor who was the organ donor for an intestinal transplant. The CDR3 runs from the conserved cysteine through the conserved F or W. D genes are given only for firm matches.

V	D	J	CDR3
TRBV6-5	-	TRBJ2-1	CASSYSIVGSYNEQFF
TRBV4-3	TRBD1	TRBJ2-1	CASSQGTGGENEQFF
TRBV4-2	TRBD2	TRBJ2-7	CASSQISGGAYEQYF
TRBV7-8	-	TRBJ2-3	CASSFEPDTQYF
TRBV5-4	-	TRBJ2-5	CASSFQETQYF
TRBV30	-	TRBJ1-2	CAWTYRQKDGYTF
TRBV21-1	-	TRBJ1-2	CASSIRKPNYGYTF
TRBV6-1	TRBD2	TRBJ2-1	CASSEIAGGYEQFF
TRBV6-1	-	TRBJ1-5	CASSEVRGGNQPQHF
TRBV6-6	-	TRBJ2-5	CASSYSTMEETQYF
TRBV5-4	-	TRBJ1-6	CASSPPGGLGSPLHF
TRBV19	TRBD1	TRBJ1-1	CASRTTGAGTEAFF
TRBV27	TRBD1	TRBJ2-7	CASSPGTDEQYF
TRBV28	-	TRBJ1-4	CASSSGLQGEKLFF
TRBV27	-	TRBJ2-7	CASSLSGQGGSYEQYF
TRBV5-8	TRBD1	TRBJ2-1	CASSWDSNSYNEQFF
TRBV6-5	-	TRBJ2-7	CASSPDGTGYEQYF
TRBV5-4	-	TRBJ2-7	CASSWDQGIREQYF
TRBV5-4	-	TRBJ2-7	CASSSTGYEQYF
TRBV18	-	TRBJ1-1	CASPGRERTEAFF
TRBV4-1	TRBD1	TRBJ1-2	CASSQVTDRGGNGYTF
TRBV5-6	-	TRBJ1-1	CASSFTMTEAFF
TRBV2	TRBD1	TRBJ2-7	CASRLTDREYYEQYF
TRBV6-5	TRBD1	TRBJ2-7	CASSYSTGGYEQYF
TRBV6-5	-	TRBJ1-1	CASMSGVGTEAFF
TRBV7-2	TRBD2	TRBJ2-5	CASSPVGAGGLTQYF